This T cell receptor (beta chain) appears in the sequencing data of a study of blood T cells in healthy people across ages. Every sample yielded at least 6.5 million isolated PBMCs. To note about this clonotype: The junction departs from the called germline gene at one end, perhaps through a read error.

The germline gives CDR1 LGHNA, CDR2 YNFKEQ. This CDR3 is built from 15 residues. With a J-beta primer mix and a sample-barcoded 5' primer, a second PCR ran roughly 6 to 11 cycles. TCRdb redid the calling of the 5' RACE reads with MiXCR, one entry per CDR3 protein. Of fewer than 2,000,000 distinct CDR3 sequences listed, roughly two fifths were seen once; the top ten hold around 23%. This receptor was obtained from a human donor in good health. Specimen: blood. J is TRBJ1-2 and V is TRBV4-2; D is possibly TRBD1 (5 bases). CDR3 sequence (DNA): TGTGCCAGCAACCAAGATAGCCGGGGACGGGTTGGCTACACCTTT. It encodes CASNQDSRGRVGYTF.